One and the same sample provided the 13 T cell receptor beta chains below, sequenced in a study of T cell responses to AZD1222 COVID-19 vaccine. Here immunoSEQ multiplex PCR was the method, and the copy in TCRdb shows in-frame clones only, minus some. In the table there are some 60,000 clones, 60% to 85% of which are singletons. The specimen comprised peripheral blood, sampled 28 days after the second AZD1222 dose. Receptor source: an adult who received the AZD1222 COVID-19 vaccine.

This rearrangement joins TRBV7-2 to TRBJ2-6; D is unresolved. Per germline, CDR1 SGHTA and CDR2 FQGNSA. V was shortened by 2 bases and J by 2 bases, with 7 bases between the two germline ends. The CDR3 is 15 residues long. The CDR3 region has the DNA TGTGCCAGCAGCTTACATCGAACTGGGGCCAACGTCCTGACTTTC. Encoded protein: CASSLHRTGANVLTF.

J is TRBJ2-1 and V is TRBV4-2, with D possibly being TRBD2 (5 bases). Trimming removed 4 bases from V and 6 bases from J, with 13 bases in between. In germline, CDR1 is LGHNA, CDR2 YNFKEQ. This CDR3 comprises 14 residues. The CDR3 is CASSLGGSRNEQFF. The CDR3 DNA reads as TGTGCCAGCAGCCTAGGCGGGTCCCGCAATGAGCAGTTCTTC.

Only one count was recorded for this clone. This sequence joins TRBV28 and TRBJ1-1; tentatively, D is TRBD1 (6 bases). Trimming took 2 bases from V and 6 from J, leaving 22 bases between them. Germline V CDR1 and CDR2: MDHEN, SYDVKM. This CDR3 region has 17 residues. CDR3 coding DNA: TGTGCCAGCAGTTTAGGCGGGACATTAGGGGCCCGTCCTGAAGCTTTCTTT. The encoded protein is CASSLGGTLGARPEAFF.

This clone was counted a single time. The chain carries TRBV2 and TRBJ2-2; the D gene is possibly TRBD2 (6 bases). Germline assignment: CDR1 SNHLY and CDR2 FYNNEI. The V and J ends lost 6 bases and 4 bases respectively, with 18 bases between them. This CDR3 comprises 16 residues. CDR3 bases: TGTGCCAGCAGCTTCGAACTAGCTGCGGTCACCGGGGAGCTGTTTTTT. Its translation is CASSFELAAVTGELFF. The complete variable domain, with remaining parts taken from reference TRBV2 and TRBJ2-2, reads EPEVTQTPSHQVTQMGQEVILRCVPISNHLYFYWYRQILGQKVEFLVSFYNNEISEKSEIFDDQFSVERPDGSNFTLKIRSTKLEDSAMYFCASSFELAAVTGELFFGEGSRLTVL.

The rearrangement uses TRBV28 and TRBJ2-7; D perhaps matches TRBD1 (5 bases). V lost 5 bases and J lost 3, with 14 bases in between. The V gene's germline CDR1 is MDHEN and CDR2 SYDVKM. The CDR3 loop spans 14 amino acids. CDR3 sequence reads: CASSPRYDSYEQYF. Here the CDR3 DNA reads TGTGCCAGCAGTCCCCGATATGACAGCTACGAGCAGTACTTC.

V usage is TRBV28 and J usage is TRBJ2-7; 7 bases agree with TRBD1. Germline CDR1 and CDR2: MDHEN and SYDVKM. This CDR3 region has 14 residues. V was pared by 6 bases and J by 2 bases, with 7 bases of the junction left unmatched. The CDR3 reads CASRAGGSAYEQYF. The CDR3 coding sequence is TGTGCCAGCAGGGCAGGGGGTTCAGCCTACGAGCAGTACTTC.

V and J are TRBV11-3 and TRBJ1-6; no reliable D call. V lost 4 bases and J lost 7, with 8 bases in between. Per germline, CDR1 SGHNT and CDR2 YENEEA. This CDR3 comprises 13 residues. CDR3 region: CASSSPENSPLHF. The CDR3, as DNA: TGTGCCAGCAGCTCGCCAGAGAATTCACCCCTCCACTTT.

The chain is built from TRBV7-6 and TRBJ2-7; D is tentatively TRBD1 or TRBD2 (5 bases each). Germline CDR1 is SGHVS and CDR2 is FNYEAQ. Between the trimmed V and J ends, which lost 1 base and 4 bases, there was a span of 14 bases. This CDR3 has 15 amino acids. DNA of the CDR3: TGTGCCAGCAGCTTAGGAGGGCAGGGATTATACGAGCAGTACTTC. This encodes CASSLGGQGLYEQYF.

The V gene is TRBV15, the J gene TRBJ1-5, with a tentative D call TRBD1 (5 bases). Germline assignment: CDR1 LNHNV and CDR2 YYDKDF (reference sequence). The length of the CDR3 is 16 residues. Trimming took 1 base from V and 4 from J, leaving 14 bases between them. CDR3 in amino acids: CATSRGLRDGNQPQHF. CDR3 nucleotide sequence: TGTGCCACCAGCAGAGGATTAAGGGACGGAAATCAGCCCCAGCATTTT.

This rearrangement joins TRBV9 to TRBJ2-5; D remains ambiguous. The germline CDR1 and CDR2 sequences are SGDLS and YYNGEE. V lost 4 bases to trimming and J lost 1 base, with 14 bases between them. CDR3 length: 15 amino acids. The CDR3 DNA is TGTGCCAGCAGCCCCCGACTGAACCCCCAAGAGACCCAGTACTTC. Translated, it gives CASSPRLNPQETQYF.

This clone has more than one count but fewer than ten. The chain employs TRBV28 and TRBJ1-1, with D possibly matching TRBD1 (5 bases). Trimming pared 5 bases from V and 5 bases from J, leaving 18 bases between. CDR3 length equals 15 residues. The germline V gene encodes CDR1 MDHEN and CDR2 SYDVKM. CDR3 residues: CASSNHGTMGTEAFF. In DNA, the CDR3 is TGTGCCAGCAGTAACCACGGGACGATGGGGACTGAAGCTTTCTTT.

The genes are TRBV12-3 or TRBV12-4 and TRBJ2-7, with D hard to call. The CDR3 is 13 residues long. The V gene lost 5 bases and the J gene lost 5 bases, with 13 bases spanning the gap. Written as DNA, the CDR3 is TGTGCCAGCAGTGTGGAGCGTATAAACGAGCAGTACTTC. It codes for CASSVERINEQYF.

This chain uses TRBV5-1 with TRBJ2-2, with D possibly being TRBD1 (5 bases). The ends were cut back, 3 bases at V and 4 bases at J, with 13 bases in the middle. This CDR3 has 15 residues. Germline lookup yields CDR1 SGHRS and CDR2 YFSETQ. The CDR3, as DNA: TGCGCCAGCAGCTGGGGCACTTCGGGCACCGGGGAGCTGTTTTTT. It is translated as CASSWGTSGTGELFF.